The clone carrying this TCR beta chain was found many times. Its target is unknown. TCRdb ran MiXCR on the reads and lists one entry per CDR3 protein. The table records fewer than 850,000 distinct CDR3 sequences, 25% to 30% of them present only once. These data come from a study of T cell repertoires in cytomegalovirus infection. Study in general: Selection of CMV epitopes for the study included recently identified HLA-C-restricted and well-studied HLA-B-restricted ones. The public TCR beta signatures pointed to both CMV infection and matching HLA type. Whole-study results and caveats: Cumulative public TCR beta family frequency identified CMV carriers with the relevant HLA. Across the ex vivo response, the dominant clonotypes were HLA-C-restricted CMV-specific TCR beta clonotypes.

The CDR3 length is 16 residues. V was cut by 4 bases and J by 1 base, with 15 bases left in between. Per the germline V gene, CDR1 is SGHVS and CDR2 is FQNEAQ. This clonotype was obtained from a human donor in good health (CMV status not recorded). Some clones in this sample may be carry-over from other donors' samples. The V and J genes are TRBV7-8 and TRBJ2-3; maybe TRBD1 (6 bases). The sequenced sample was cultured CD8+ T cells from PBMCs, obtained from culture after CMV antigen stimulation. The CDR3 nucleotides are TGTGCCAGCAGCTCGTACAGGGCAGGAGGCACAGATACGCAGTATTTT. Amino acid sequence: CASSSYRAGGTDTQYF.